This is a list of T cell receptor beta chains from one sample in a study of ipilimumab plus nivolumab after autologous stem cell transplantation. The protocol was immunoSEQ multiplex PCR, while the TCRdb copy is restricted to in-frame clones and leaves out a portion. The data contain tens of thousands of clones, around 80% of them singletons. Here the sequenced sample was PBMCs, taken in a trial of ipilimumab plus nivolumab as post-transplant consolidation. These TCRs come from a male donor with diffuse large B-cell lymphoma. CDR3s include the opening cysteine and the closing phenylalanine or tryptophan. The D gene is left open where the match is weak. A clone size is listed for some rows: how often the clone was seen (once, few, many), or a class if it is expanded.

CDR3,DNA,size,J,D,V
CASSPGPLNTQYF,TGTGCCAGCAGCCCCGGGCCCCTTAATACGCAGTATTTT,once,TRBJ2-3,.,TRBV11-2
CATLGGALNTEAFF,TGTGCCACTCTTGGCGGGGCTCTGAACACTGAAGCTTTCTTT,.,TRBJ1-1,.,TRBV6-1
CASSQSLAQDYNEQFF,TGTGCCAGCAGCCAGTCGCTAGCCCAGGACTACAATGAGCAGTTCTTC,.,TRBJ2-1,.,TRBV4-2
CASSLDRRTSFSYNEQFF,TGTGCCAGCAGCTTGGATCGTAGGACGTCCTTCTCCTACAATGAGCAGTTCTTC,.,TRBJ2-1,.,TRBV5-4
CASSLWQGHEQYF,TGTGCCAGCAGCTTATGGCAGGGCCACGAGCAGTACTTC,.,TRBJ2-7,.,TRBV7-9
CASTNSGTGEGETQYF,TGTGCCAGCACCAACTCAGGAACAGGGGAGGGCGAGACCCAGTACTTC,.,TRBJ2-5,.,TRBV25-1
CASSLIQGEGYTF,TGTGCCAGCAGCTTAATCCAAGGGGAGGGCTACACCTTC,once,TRBJ1-2,.,TRBV7-3
CASSRVGEAKNIQYF,TGCGCCAGCAGCCGGGTCGGTGAGGCCAAAAACATTCAGTACTTC,few,TRBJ2-4,.,TRBV4-1
CARATGIMNTEAFF,TGTGCCAGGGCGACAGGGATCATGAACACTGAAGCTTTCTTT,once,TRBJ1-1,TRBD1,TRBV2
CASSPASVGYEQYF,TGTGCCAGCTCACCAGCGAGTGTGGGCTACGAGCAGTACTTC,.,TRBJ2-7,.,TRBV18
CASSLTRGTEAFF,TGCGCCAGCAGCTTGACGAGAGGCACTGAAGCTTTCTTT,once,TRBJ1-1,.,TRBV5-1
CASSEDWAASGYTF,TGTGCCAGCAGTGAAGACTGGGCCGCCTCCGGCTACACCTTC,.,TRBJ1-2,.,TRBV25-1
CASSPPGTIYGYTF,TGTGCCAGCAGCCCCCCCGGGACTATTTATGGCTACACCTTC,.,TRBJ1-2,.,TRBV5-4
CASSTGALSTEAFF,TGTGCCAGCAGCACTGGGGCCCTTAGCACTGAAGCTTTCTTT,.,TRBJ1-1,.,TRBV7-2
CASRSMETQYF,TGTGCCAGCAGATCTATGGAGACCCAGTACTTC,.,TRBJ2-5,.,TRBV28
CASSNRQNEQYF,TGTGCCAGCAGCAACAGACAGAACGAGCAGTACTTC,.,TRBJ2-7,.,TRBV11-3
CASSGLGQGEGYTF,TGTGCCAGCAGCGGCCTTGGACAGGGCGAGGGCTACACCTTC,.,TRBJ1-2,TRBD1,TRBV9
CASSPDANYGYTF,TGTGCCAGCAGCCCGGACGCAAACTATGGCTACACCTTC,.,TRBJ1-2,.,TRBV7-8
CASSTGINTEAFF,TGTGCCAGCTCCACTGGGATTAACACTGAAGCTTTCTTT,.,TRBJ1-1,.,TRBV18
CASSTQTPGNTIYF,TGTGCCTCCTCCACCCAGACTCCTGGAAACACCATATATTTT,.,TRBJ1-3,.,TRBV30
CASSLSGNGEKLFF,TGTGCCAGCAGTTTATCGGGTAATGGCGAAAAACTGTTTTTT,.,TRBJ1-4,.,TRBV27
CASSLSRGGRETQYF,TGTGCCAGCAGCTTGAGCCGGGGGGGCCGGGAGACCCAGTACTTC,.,TRBJ2-5,TRBD2,TRBV5-5
CASSTGVGGNTIYF,TGTGCCAGCTCTACAGGGGTGGGCGGAAACACCATATATTTT,few,TRBJ1-3,TRBD1,TRBV7-2
CASSPGGAFQETQYF,TGTGCCAGCAGCCCCGGGGGGGCCTTCCAAGAGACCCAGTACTTC,.,TRBJ2-5,TRBD2,TRBV5-4
CAWSVRQGGRSTEAFF,TGTGCCTGGAGTGTAAGGCAGGGGGGTCGGTCCACTGAAGCTTTCTTT,.,TRBJ1-1,TRBD1,TRBV30
CASSFGGQGTYEQYF,TGTGCCAGCAGTTTTGGGGGACAGGGAACCTACGAGCAGTACTTC,.,TRBJ2-7,TRBD1,TRBV27
CASSGQGNSPLHF,TGTGCCAGCAGCGGGCAGGGGAATTCACCCCTCCACTTT,.,TRBJ1-6,.,TRBV9